This entry describes one TCR beta chain. The data were obtained in a study of OX40 agonist ivuxolimab in advanced cancers. The V and J ends lost 0 bases and 4 bases respectively, with 12 bases between them. CDR3 size: 15 residues. The germline CDR1 and CDR2 sequences are SGHNT and YYREEE (reference sequence). The repertoire was sequenced with immunoSEQ multiplex PCR; TCRdb's copy has only in-frame clones and lacks some. The data contain some 77,000 clones, around nine tenths of them seen just once; the ten biggest clones take up around 5.9%. This chain connects TRBV5-4 to TRBJ2-3; the D gene is possibly TRBD2 (6 bases). This TCR derives from an adult with an advanced solid tumor such as melanoma, head and neck, liver or kidney cancer. The material was CD4+ or CD8+ T cells sorted from blood, obtained in a trial of the OX40 agonist ivuxolimab. For the CDR3, the DNA is TGTGCCAGCAGCTTGGAGTTAGCGGCTGCAGATACGCAGTATTTT. Translated: CASSLELAAADTQYF.